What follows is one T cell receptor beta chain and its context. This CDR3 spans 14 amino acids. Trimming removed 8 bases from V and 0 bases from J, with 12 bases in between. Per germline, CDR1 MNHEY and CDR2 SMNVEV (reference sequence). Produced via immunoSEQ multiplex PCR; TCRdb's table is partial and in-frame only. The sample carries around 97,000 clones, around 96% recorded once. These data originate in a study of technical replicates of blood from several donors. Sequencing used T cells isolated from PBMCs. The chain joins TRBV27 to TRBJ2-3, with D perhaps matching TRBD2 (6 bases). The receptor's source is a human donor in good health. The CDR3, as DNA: TGTGCCAGCGCACACCGGGAGAGCACAGATACGCAGTATTTT. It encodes CASAHRESTDTQYF.